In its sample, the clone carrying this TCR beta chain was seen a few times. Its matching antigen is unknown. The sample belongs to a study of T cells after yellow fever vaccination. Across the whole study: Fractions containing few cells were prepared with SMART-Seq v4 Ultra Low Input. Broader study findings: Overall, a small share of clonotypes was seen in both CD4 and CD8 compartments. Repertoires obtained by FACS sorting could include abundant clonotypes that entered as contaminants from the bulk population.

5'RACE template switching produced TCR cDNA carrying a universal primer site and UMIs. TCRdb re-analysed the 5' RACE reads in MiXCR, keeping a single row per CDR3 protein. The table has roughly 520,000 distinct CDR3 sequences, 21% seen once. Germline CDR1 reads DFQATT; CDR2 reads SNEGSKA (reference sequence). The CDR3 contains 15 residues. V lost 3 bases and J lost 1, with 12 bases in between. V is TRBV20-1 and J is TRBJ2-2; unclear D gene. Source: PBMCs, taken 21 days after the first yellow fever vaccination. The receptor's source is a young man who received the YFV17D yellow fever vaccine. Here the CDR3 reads CSARVQRMNTGELFF. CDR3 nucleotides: TGCAGTGCTAGGGTTCAGCGAATGAACACCGGGGAGCTGTTTTTT.